This T cell receptor beta chain was obtained from a study of identical twins. V lost 4 bases and J lost 7, with 16 bases in between. Per the germline V gene, CDR1 is PRHDT and CDR2 is FYEKMQ (reference sequence). The CDR3 has 15 amino acids. With template switching, a universal primer site was added, and the cDNA carried unique molecular identifiers. Each CDR3 protein is one row after TCRdb ran MiXCR on the 5' RACE reads. Here the sample spans more than 650,000 distinct CDR3 sequences, roughly 6.2% being singletons. Overall study findings and caveats: Whereas memory repertoires showed no such difference, abundant cord blood beta clonotypes carried fewer insertions. Models underestimated out-of-frame TCR alpha sharing in monozygotic twins. Possibly, invariant MAIT and iNKT cells partly confounded zero-insertion analyses.

This clonotype was found many times. Its antigen remains unidentified. The specimen sequenced was naive T cells sorted from blood. The chain uses TRBV13 and TRBJ1-4; perhaps TRBD1 as D (6 bases). The TCR was taken from a man aged 18 to 30 in good health. CDR3 in DNA: TGTGCCAGCAGCTCCTACAGGGAGAAAGGTGAAAAACTGTTTTTT. Protein: CASSSYREKGEKLFF.